A selection of T cell receptor beta chains follows, all from one sample in a study of T cells in Graves' hyperthyroidism and ophthalmopathy. TCRdb analysed the multiplex PCR reads with MiXCR anew, one entry per CDR3 protein. The profile shows about 700,000 distinct CDR3 sequences, approximately 14% of them singletons. What was sequenced was blood. These receptors were obtained from a young woman with Graves' hyperthyroidism. CDR3s include the opening cysteine and the closing phenylalanine or tryptophan. The D gene is left open where the match is weak. Only some rows state a clone size, as once, few, many or a class for expanded clones.

clone_size j_call d_call v_call cdr3_nt cdr3_aa
many TRBJ1-2 NA TRBV5-6 TGTACCAGCAGCGCCGGGATCATTGGCTACACCTTC CTSSAGIIGYTF
NA TRBJ2-5 TRBD1 TRBV5-1 TGCGCCAGCAGCTTGAGGACAGGGCCTGGAGAGACCCAGTACTTC CASSLRTGPGETQYF
NA TRBJ1-1 NA TRBV9 TGTGCCAGCAGCGTAGGGCTTACGGCCACTGAAGCTTTCTTT CASSVGLTATEAFF
many TRBJ2-1 TRBD2 TRBV11-3 TGTGCCAGCAGCCATCTAGCGGGAGGGATTTTGGATGAGCAGTTCTTC CASSHLAGGILDEQFF
many TRBJ1-2 TRBD1 TRBV3-1 TGTGCCAGCAGCTGGGGACAGGGATCTGGCTACACCTTC CASSWGQGSGYTF
NA TRBJ2-7 NA TRBV4-1 TGCGCCAGCAGCCTTATTGAGGGGCAGTACGAGCAGTACTTC CASSLIEGQYEQYF
few TRBJ2-7 TRBD2 TRBV20-1 TGCAGTGCTAGGCCTAGCGGGAGGCCCAGCTCCTACGAGCAGTACTTC CSARPSGRPSSYEQYF
many TRBJ2-2 NA TRBV5-1 TGCGCCAGCAGCCCCAGGGGACCCGGGGAGCTGTTTTTT CASSPRGPGELFF
many TRBJ2-4 NA TRBV20-1 TGCAGTGCCAAACAGGGAATCGGCAAAAACATTCAGTACTTC CSAKQGIGKNIQYF
NA TRBJ2-5 TRBD1 TRBV5-4 TGTGCCAGCAGCCGATACTCCGGGACAGGGAGAGAGACCCAGTACTTC CASSRYSGTGRETQYF
NA TRBJ1-1 NA TRBV30 TGTGCCTGGAGTTCCCTGACAGGTTTGGGATGGCGGCACACTGAAGCTTTCTTT CAWSSLTGLGWRHTEAFF
many TRBJ2-1 TRBD2 TRBV7-2 TGTGCCAGCAGCTTAGCGGGACTAGCCACCAATGAGCAGTTCTTC CASSLAGLATNEQFF
few TRBJ2-2 NA TRBV25-1 TGTGCCAGCAGTCCAGTCCCCACCGGGGAGCTGTTTTTT CASSPVPTGELFF
few TRBJ2-1 TRBD2 TRBV5-4 TGTGCCAGCAGCCACGGACTAGATAGGGGCGGTGAGCAGTTCTTC CASSHGLDRGGEQFF
many TRBJ2-5 NA TRBV29-1 TGCAGCGCCGCGGACAGCGGGGAGACCCAGTACTTC CSAADSGETQYF
few TRBJ2-7 NA TRBV6-2/TRBV6-3 TGTGCCAGCAGACCCACGGGGGCGGTCGAGCAGTACTTC CASRPTGAVEQYF
few TRBJ2-3 NA TRBV11-2 TGTGCCAGCAGCCCCAGAGGATTTCGCACAGATACGCAGTATTTT CASSPRGFRTDTQYF
NA TRBJ1-3 NA TRBV30 TGTGCCTGGAGTGTACGAATCCACAGCAACTCTGGAAACACCATATATTTT CAWSVRIHSNSGNTIYF
many TRBJ2-1 NA TRBV5-1 TGCGCCAGCAGCTTGTTCGACGAGGGTGAGCAGTTCTTC CASSLFDEGEQFF
many TRBJ1-2 TRBD1 TRBV7-8 TGTGCCAGCAGCTTAGGAAGTCGGGACAGACCCCTAACTTATGGCTACACCTTC CASSLGSRDRPLTYGYTF
NA TRBJ1-2 NA TRBV6-1 TGTGCCAGCACCCCGACTGGGGGCGAGGACTATGGCTACACCTTC CASTPTGGEDYGYTF
NA TRBJ2-1 TRBD1 TRBV4-3 TGCGCCAGCAGCCCGACAGGGGATGAGCAGTTCTTC CASSPTGDEQFF